This is a list of T cell receptor beta chains from one sample in a study of cytotoxic CD8 clonotypes in ibrutinib-treated CLL. Produced via immunoSEQ multiplex PCR; TCRdb's table is partial and in-frame only. There are some 20,000 clones in the sample; about 85% occur only once, and roughly 5.8% lies in the top ten. This material consisted of PBMCs, taken before ibrutinib treatment. The receptors stem from a human donor with chronic lymphocytic leukemia. CDR3s include the opening cysteine and the closing phenylalanine or tryptophan. The order of the fields is D gene, V gene, J gene, clone size, CDR3 protein, CDR3 DNA. The D gene is left open where the match is weak. Size values are once, few and many counts, or a class for expanded clones, and some rows have none.

d_gene: .
v_gene: TRBV13
j_gene: TRBJ2-3
abundance: .
CDR3aa: CASSLSSDTQYF
CDR3nt: TGTGCCAGCAGCTTAAGTTCCGATACGCAGTATTTT

d_gene: .
v_gene: TRBV28
j_gene: TRBJ1-2
abundance: .
CDR3aa: CQVGGVEHYGYTF
CDR3nt: TGTCAGGTTGGAGGGGTCGAGCACTATGGCTACACCTTC

d_gene: .
v_gene: TRBV10-3
j_gene: TRBJ2-7
abundance: .
CDR3aa: CAISDQVGDEQYF
CDR3nt: TGTGCCATCAGTGATCAGGTGGGCGACGAGCAGTACTTC

d_gene: .
v_gene: TRBV27
j_gene: TRBJ1-1
abundance: few
CDR3aa: CASSPRGTEAFF
CDR3nt: TGTGCCAGCAGTCCCCGGGGCACTGAAGCTTTCTTT

d_gene: .
v_gene: TRBV11-3
j_gene: TRBJ1-1
abundance: .
CDR3aa: CASSAPDMRAFF
CDR3nt: TGTGCCAGCAGCGCCCCGGACATGCGAGCTTTCTTT

d_gene: TRBD2
v_gene: TRBV19
j_gene: TRBJ2-2
abundance: .
CDR3aa: CASSMPSGGFNTGELFF
CDR3nt: TGTGCCAGTAGTATGCCTAGCGGGGGGTTTAACACCGGGGAGCTGTTTTTT

d_gene: .
v_gene: TRBV5-1
j_gene: TRBJ2-1
abundance: .
CDR3aa: CASAQGPEQFF
CDR3nt: TGCGCCAGCGCACAGGGTCCTGAGCAGTTCTTC

d_gene: .
v_gene: TRBV6-5
j_gene: TRBJ1-1
abundance: .
CDR3aa: CASRLGTISEAFF
CDR3nt: TGTGCCAGCAGGCTCGGGACAATCTCTGAAGCTTTCTTT

d_gene: TRBD2
v_gene: TRBV9
j_gene: TRBJ2-7
abundance: .
CDR3aa: CASSVERGSEQYF
CDR3nt: TGTGCCAGCAGCGTAGAGCGGGGCTCCGAGCAGTACTTC

d_gene: .
v_gene: TRBV19
j_gene: TRBJ1-2
abundance: .
CDR3aa: CASTPGHRYGYTF
CDR3nt: TGTGCCAGTACGCCGGGACACCGCTATGGCTACACCTTC

d_gene: .
v_gene: TRBV30
j_gene: TRBJ1-2
abundance: .
CDR3aa: CAWSRVAGYTF
CDR3nt: TGTGCCTGGAGCCGGGTAGCTGGCTACACCTTC

d_gene: TRBD1
v_gene: TRBV11-2
j_gene: TRBJ2-7
abundance: .
CDR3aa: CASSLRTGGYEQYF
CDR3nt: TGTGCCAGCAGCTTACGGACAGGGGGCTACGAGCAGTACTTC

d_gene: TRBD1
v_gene: TRBV18
j_gene: TRBJ2-1
abundance: .
CDR3aa: CASSPRQGVVGNEQFF
CDR3nt: TGTGCCAGCTCACCCCGACAGGGGGTAGTAGGCAATGAGCAGTTCTTC

d_gene: TRBD1
v_gene: TRBV7-9
j_gene: TRBJ2-5
abundance: .
CDR3aa: CASSGTGGGETQYF
CDR3nt: TGTGCCAGCAGCGGGACAGGGGGCGGGGAGACCCAGTACTTC

d_gene: .
v_gene: TRBV2
j_gene: TRBJ2-6
abundance: few
CDR3aa: CASSALHRAGANVLTF
CDR3nt: TGTGCCAGCAGCGCCTTACACAGGGCTGGGGCCAACGTCCTGACTTTC

d_gene: .
v_gene: TRBV7-9
j_gene: TRBJ1-5
abundance: once
CDR3aa: CASSLSRGDQPQHF
CDR3nt: TGTGCCAGCAGCTTAAGTAGAGGAGATCAGCCCCAGCATTTT

d_gene: .
v_gene: TRBV30
j_gene: TRBJ2-4
abundance: .
CDR3aa: CAWSVRRNLAKNIQYF
CDR3nt: TGTGCCTGGAGTGTAAGACGGAACCTAGCCAAAAACATTCAGTACTTC

d_gene: .
v_gene: TRBV5-1
j_gene: TRBJ2-2
abundance: few
CDR3aa: CASSSKGPPGELFF
CDR3nt: TGCGCCAGCAGCTCCAAGGGCCCCCCCGGGGAGCTGTTTTTT

d_gene: TRBD1
v_gene: TRBV6-6
j_gene: TRBJ2-7
abundance: .
CDR3aa: CASGRDRAYEQYF
CDR3nt: TGTGCCAGCGGTCGGGACAGGGCCTACGAGCAGTACTTC

d_gene: .
v_gene: TRBV7-8
j_gene: TRBJ2-5
abundance: .
CDR3aa: CASSSPFPAGVETQYF
CDR3nt: TGTGCCAGCAGCTCCCCATTCCCGGCAGGGGTAGAGACCCAGTACTTC

d_gene: TRBD1
v_gene: TRBV28
j_gene: TRBJ2-1
abundance: few
CDR3aa: CASRDIGTGGPNEQFF
CDR3nt: TGTGCCAGCAGAGATATAGGGACAGGGGGTCCCAATGAGCAGTTCTTC

d_gene: TRBD1
v_gene: TRBV15
j_gene: TRBJ2-7
abundance: .
CDR3aa: CATSRDRSYEQYF
CDR3nt: TGTGCCACCAGCAGGGACAGGTCCTACGAGCAGTACTTC